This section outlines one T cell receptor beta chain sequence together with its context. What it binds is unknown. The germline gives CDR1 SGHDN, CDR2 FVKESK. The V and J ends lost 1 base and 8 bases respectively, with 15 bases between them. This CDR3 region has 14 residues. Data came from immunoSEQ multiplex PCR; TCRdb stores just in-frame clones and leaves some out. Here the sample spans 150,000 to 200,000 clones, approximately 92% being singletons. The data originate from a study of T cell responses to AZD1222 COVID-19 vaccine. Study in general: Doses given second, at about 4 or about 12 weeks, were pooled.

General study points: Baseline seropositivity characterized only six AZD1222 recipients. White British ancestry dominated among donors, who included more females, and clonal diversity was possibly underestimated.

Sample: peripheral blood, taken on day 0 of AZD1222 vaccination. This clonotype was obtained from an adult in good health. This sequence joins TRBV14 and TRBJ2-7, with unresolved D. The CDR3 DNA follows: TGTGCCAGCAGCCAAGTCAACGGCCTCTCGAAGCAGTACTTC. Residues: CASSQVNGLSKQYF.